This T cell receptor beta chain was documented in a study of shared clonotypes between healthy human individuals. Naive-designated CD8 cells lacked CD45RO, were positively enriched for CCR7, and omitted terminally differentiated effector memory CD45RA+ cells. Each sample came from a Caucasian adult donor living in Nashville, Tennessee. Method: immunoSEQ multiplex PCR; TCRdb's copy keeps in-frame clones and lacks some. The sample yields around 2.1 million clones, around 93% seen once. CDR1 SGDLS and CDR2 YYNGEE come from the germline V gene. The length of the CDR3 is 16 residues. V lost 0 bases to trimming and J lost 5 bases; unmatched junction nucleotides: 8.

V and J are TRBV9 and TRBJ2-5; TRBD2 matches 9 bases. The material sequenced was naive CD8+ T cells from PBMCs. The receptor was derived from a man younger than 35 in good health. Some clones in this sample may be carry-over from other donors' samples. CDR3 in amino acids: CASSVGLAGDLETQYF. CDR3 bases: TGTGCCAGCAGCGTAGGATTAGCGGGAGATTTGGAGACCCAGTACTTC.